Below are 4 T cell receptor beta chains sequenced from a single sample in a study of CD8 T cells in Susac syndrome. The RNA, about 0.45 to 1 ug, was put through reverse transcription using random hexamers. TCRdb re-called the immunoSEQ multiplex PCR reads with MiXCR, one entry per CDR3 protein. The sample contains nearly 70,000 distinct CDR3 sequences, 85% to 95% of which appear only once. Sequencing was carried out using CD8+ T cells from PBMCs. The source of these receptors is a human donor in good health.

The CDR3 sequence: CASSDILGGGRSEQFF. The DNA of the CDR3 is TGTGCCAGTAGTGATATCCTTGGCGGGGGAAGGAGTGAGCAGTTCTTC. This chain uses TRBV19 with TRBJ2-1, with TRBD2 identical over 7 bases. The length of the CDR3 is 16 residues. V was pared by 5 bases and J by 9 bases, with 16 bases of the junction left unmatched. Germline assignment: CDR1 LNHDA and CDR2 SQIVND (reference sequence).

CDR3 DNA: TGCGCCAGCAGACTTGGACTACAGAGCACAGATACGCAGTATTTT. It yields the protein CASRLGLQSTDTQYF. The chain recombines TRBV4-3 with TRBJ2-3; possible D gene TRBD2, 6 bases. CDR3 size: 15 residues. Per the germline V gene, CDR1 is LGHNA and CDR2 is YSLEER. Trimming removed 6 bases at V and 0 bases at J, with 13 bases between.

The chain employs TRBV27 and TRBJ1-2; D is unclear. This CDR3 spans 12 amino acids. Between the trimmed V and J ends, which lost 6 bases and 2 bases, there was a span of 7 bases. Germline V gene sequence: CDR1 MNHEY, CDR2 SMNVEV (reference sequence). The CDR3 DNA reads TGTGCCAGCAGAATAGGGAACTATGGCTACACCTTC. It translates to CASRIGNYGYTF.

The chain recombines TRBV6-2 or TRBV6-3 with TRBJ2-2; 14 bases align to TRBD2. V was clipped by 7 bases and J by 5 bases; unmatched bases: 12. This CDR3 is 18 amino acids long. Germline CDR1 is MNHEY and CDR2 is SVGEGT. CDR3 protein: CASTPRLAGGPGTGELFF. The DNA for the CDR3 is TGTGCCAGCACCCCCAGACTAGCGGGGGGGCCGGGGACCGGGGAGCTGTTTTTT.